This T cell receptor beta chain came from a study of T cells in Graves' hyperthyroidism and ophthalmopathy. V was pared by 7 bases and J by 1 base, with 2 bases of the junction left unmatched. This CDR3 is 14 amino acids long. From germline, CDR1 is SQVTM and CDR2 ANQGSEA. Using RNA transcripts as the source, TCR beta CDR3 regions were amplified. The TCR CDR3 was amplified in a first-round RT-PCR using the HTBI primer set. TCRdb re-called the multiplex PCR reads through MiXCR, storing one row per CDR3 protein. The table records 550,000 to 800,000 distinct CDR3 sequences, 15% to 20% of them present only once.

The clonotype was recovered from a man between 18 and 29 years old with Graves' hyperthyroidism. The chain uses TRBV29-1 and TRBJ2-1; 12 bases line up with TRBD2. The sample taken for sequencing was blood. CDR3 sequence reads: CSATSGGSYNEQFF. Here the CDR3 DNA reads TGCAGCGCCACTAGCGGGGGGTCCTACAATGAGCAGTTCTTC.